This T cell receptor (beta chain) derives from a study of blood T cells in healthy people across ages (dated by TCRdb to the mid-2010s). Some background on the complete study: In model experiments, template switching captured roughly one uniquely barcoded TCR beta cDNA molecule for every two T cells. Four age groups were formed from the donors: young (average about 16 years), middle-aged (around 37), aged (about 62) and long-lived (82). To avoid experimental bias, donors of different ages were spread randomly across the sequencing lanes. Age-related changes in TCR beta repertoire diversity were measured in the study by deep sequencing normalized with unique cDNA molecular identifiers. The study analyzed two additional independent replicas of 1 million unique cDNA reads from the same blood draw for two donors, one aged 18 to 29 and one aged 80 or older. Study-wide conclusions, independent of this receptor: The CMV infection status of donors was not known, potentially confounding age-related changes in expanded clonotypes. Compared with the aged group, the long-lived group had more naive CD4+ T cells, fewer expanded clones and increased TCR diversity, suggesting age selection. The percentage of naive T cells measured by flow cytometry correlated strongly with observed TCR beta diversity. Bulk unsorted PBMC profiling prevented conclusive comparison of naive and antigen-experienced compartments. Observed TCR beta diversity per million T cells fell roughly linearly with age, and a significant reduction was already apparent by age around 40. Estimates of total diversity from one million sequenced T cells were regarded as lower bounds and underestimates.

V is trimmed back by 6 bases and J by 4 bases, and the junction contains 11 bases that no gene match accounts for. The CDR3 runs 16 amino acids, cysteine and phenylalanine included. The sequence is cut down to CDR3 DNA, 48 bases in frame from base 1. This clonotype appeared many times. There is no known antigen for this receptor. Nothing much larger sits one base from this clone, and base qualities are not available. Donors were 39 systemically healthy Caucasian individuals from Russia aged roughly 6 to 90 years. About 10 milliliters of peripheral blood were collected from each donor into EDTA-treated Vacutainer tubes. Ficoll-Paque density-gradient centrifugation was used to isolate PBMCs, with at least 6 million per sample. Trizol reagent was used to extract total RNA from PBMCs, with at least 5 micrograms per sample. The percentages of naive CD45RAhigh/CD27high T cells were determined by flow cytometry on a PBMC aliquot from every donor.

The library was generated by 5' RACE. Sequencing relied on an Illumina HiSeq 2500. A second PCR of about 6 to 11 cycles was performed with a sample-barcoded 5' primer and a J-beta primer mix. A unique molecular identifier was introduced onto each TCR beta cDNA molecule by a template-switch 5' adaptor carrying 12 random nucleotides. Each sample yielded at least 3 million CDR3-containing paired-end reads. All of the RNA was converted into first-strand cDNA using the Mint cDNA synthesis kit, with a TRBC-specific oligonucleotide serving as the primer. After uracil-DNA glycosylase treatment, a first 18-cycle PCR used universal primers M1SS and BC2_uni_R on all cDNA. In the original analysis: For normalization, 1 million high-quality reads were randomly selected from each sample, with every read carrying a distinct molecular identifier. Instead of being binned into consensus sequences, reads that shared molecular identifiers were thrown out. MiTCR, run with a Q25 quality threshold and the strictest error-elimination algorithm, handled CDR3 identification, clonotype clustering and error correction. A nonparametric unseen species model with Euler transformation was used to estimate a lower bound on total TCR beta diversity. The public sequencing data were trimmed at Q25 with fastp and processed into clonotypes with MiXCR by TCRdb, which kept only in-frame beta chains. Rows with one shared CDR3 protein collapse into an entry with the most common genes and DNA. The V and J calls and clone size come from TCRdb's table, not from the authors' own analysis. For this sample there are about 400,000 distinct CDR3 sequences; about 55% appear just once. The top ten hold 45% to 65% of the sample.

The sequence derives from a man aged 55 to 70 in good health. Rearrangement joined TRBV12-3 or TRBV12-4 to TRBJ2-1, and 8 junction bases match TRBD2. The sequencing input was blood. The DNA is TGTGCCAGCAGCCGCCATGGTAGCGGGATTTACAATGAGCAGTTCTTC. Translation gives CASSRHGSGIYNEQFF.